The rows below give T cell receptor beta chains drawn from one sample of a study of CD8 T cells in ankylosing spondylitis. TCRdb passed the 5' RACE reads through MiXCR, listing each CDR3 protein once. The table lists approximately 290,000 distinct CDR3 sequences, roughly 20% of them singletons. Source material: blood, either unsorted or a sorted T cell fraction (not recorded which). The receptor source for this set is a female donor with ankylosing spondylitis or in good health (not recorded which). CDR3s include the opening cysteine and the closing phenylalanine or tryptophan. D genes are given only for firm matches. Size is omitted from some rows. Given values are once, few, many or a class for expanded clones.

>TRBJ2-1|NA|TRBV20-1|NA
CSAREAGGSSYNEQFF
TGCAGTGCTAGAGAGGCGGGCGGTAGCTCCTACAATGAGCAGTTCTTC
>TRBJ1-6|NA|TRBV10-3|NA
CAISEFSATGDSPLHF
TGTGCCATCAGTGAGTTTTCGGCCACCGGGGATTCACCCCTCCACTTT
>TRBJ1-4|NA|TRBV18|TRBD1
CASSGLPQGPATNEKLFF
TGTGCCAGCTCCGGCCTCCCACAGGGGCCTGCAACTAATGAAAAACTGTTTTTT
>TRBJ2-1|NA|TRBV5-1|NA
CASYKGTRIPNEQFF
TGCGCCAGCTATAAGGGTACCAGAATACCAAATGAGCAGTTCTTC
>TRBJ1-6|NA|TRBV20-1|NA
CSATLDSYNSPLHF
TGCAGTGCTACGTTGGACTCCTATAATTCACCCCTCCACTTT
>TRBJ2-7|few|TRBV20-1|NA
CSARSPYEQYF
TGCAGTGCTAGATCCCCCTACGAGCAGTACTTC
>TRBJ2-3|many|TRBV2|NA
CASSVSHADTQYF
TGTGCCAGCAGTGTATCCCATGCAGATACGCAGTATTTT
>TRBJ2-3|few|TRBV6-5|NA
CASSYDFTDTQYF
TGTGCCAGCAGTTACGACTTCACAGATACGCAGTATTTT
>TRBJ2-7|few|TRBV5-6|NA
CASSQSGTVYEQYF
TGTGCCAGCAGCCAGTCCGGGACGGTCTACGAGCAGTACTTC
>TRBJ2-3|few|TRBV6-1|NA
CASNSRGPAEGTSTDTQYF
TGTGCCAGCAACTCCCGGGGGCCGGCGGAAGGTACTAGCACAGATACGCAGTATTTT
>TRBJ2-7|many|TRBV10-3|TRBD2
CAISVLAGGVEQYF
TGTGCCATCAGTGTACTAGCGGGAGGCGTCGAGCAGTACTTC
>TRBJ2-1|few|TRBV28|NA
CASSPVGVEQFF
TGTGCCAGCAGTCCAGTTGGTGTTGAGCAGTTCTTC
>TRBJ2-1|NA|TRBV20-1|NA
CSAERRAKQFF
TGCAGTGCGGAGAGACGCGCCAAGCAGTTCTTC
>TRBJ2-7|few|TRBV20-1|NA
CSARGDGGFYEQYF
TGCAGTGCTAGAGGAGACGGCGGATTCTACGAGCAGTACTTC
>TRBJ2-2|NA|TRBV11-2|NA
CASSSGVITGELFF
TGTGCCAGCAGCTCAGGGGTGATCACCGGGGAGCTGTTTTTT
>TRBJ2-3|NA|TRBV29-1|TRBD2
CSVEDRSAGRASTDTQYF
TGCAGCGTTGAAGATCGATCAGCGGGAAGGGCTAGCACAGATACGCAGTATTTT
>TRBJ2-1|many|TRBV20-1|NA
CSAGDHLRQFF
TGCAGTGCTGGGGACCACCTGAGGCAGTTCTTC
>TRBJ2-1|NA|TRBV24-1|NA
CATGTEINNEQFF
TGTGCCACCGGGACTGAGATAAACAATGAGCAGTTCTTC
>TRBJ1-4|NA|TRBV15|NA
CATSIKALNEKLFF
TGTGCCACCAGCATCAAGGCCCTAAATGAAAAACTGTTTTTT
>TRBJ2-1|few|TRBV6-5|TRBD2
CASSYWGGGEDNEQFF
TGTGCCAGCAGTTACTGGGGGGGGGGAGAAGACAATGAGCAGTTCTTC
>TRBJ2-1|NA|TRBV30|NA
CAWIEDNEQFF
TGTGCCTGGATCGAGGACAATGAGCAGTTCTTC
>TRBJ1-5|few|TRBV12-3/TRBV12-4|NA
CASSPERNQPQHF
TGTGCCAGCAGCCCAGAGAGAAATCAGCCCCAGCATTTT
>TRBJ2-3|few|TRBV20-1|NA
CSASHGEAQYF
TGCAGTGCTAGTCACGGCGAGGCGCAGTATTTT
>TRBJ1-1|NA|TRBV29-1|NA
CSVRVSRTTEAFF
TGCAGCGTCAGGGTGTCTCGGACCACTGAAGCTTTCTTT
>TRBJ2-7|few|TRBV6-5|TRBD1
CASSSLRDRGYEQYF
TGTGCCAGCAGTTCGCTGCGGGACAGGGGTTACGAGCAGTACTTC
>TRBJ1-3|NA|TRBV2|NA
CASTLTASSGNTIYF
TGTGCCAGCACTTTGACAGCTTCCTCTGGAAACACCATATATTTT
>TRBJ1-2|NA|TRBV7-3|NA
CASSLEGRRGYTF
TGTGCCAGCAGCTTGGAGGGGCGTCGTGGCTACACCTTC
>TRBJ2-7|few|TRBV7-9|NA
CASSLRDPRSYEQYF
TGTGCCAGCAGCTTAAGGGACCCACGGTCCTACGAGCAGTACTTC
>TRBJ1-2|NA|TRBV3-1|NA
CASSQGEGANYGYTF
TGTGCCAGCAGCCAAGGGGAAGGGGCTAACTATGGCTACACCTTC
>TRBJ1-1|few|TRBV10-3|NA
CAISAGNMNTEAFF
TGTGCCATCAGTGCCGGGAACATGAACACTGAAGCTTTCTTT
>TRBJ1-2|many|TRBV7-2|NA
CASSLERNYGYTF
TGTGCCAGCAGCTTAGAGAGAAACTATGGCTACACCTTC